The clone carrying this T cell receptor beta chain was recorded a few times. This specimen comes from a study of T cells in Graves' hyperthyroidism and ophthalmopathy. Amplification of TCR beta CDR3 regions was performed using RNA transcripts as template. RT-PCR in the first round (using the HTBI primer set) targeted the TCR CDR3. TCRdb re-called the multiplex PCR reads through MiXCR, storing one row per CDR3 protein. Of around 620,000 distinct CDR3 sequences in the sample, approximately 15% were seen once. Trimming at V came to 4 bases and at J to 0 bases, leaving 3 bases not matched to a gene. The CDR3 extends over 15 amino acids. The germline V gene encodes CDR1 SGDLS and CDR2 YYNGEE.

The chain has TRBV9 and TRBJ2-7; 11 bases agree with TRBD1. What was sequenced was blood. The TCR sequence derives from a woman between 18 and 29 years old with Graves' ophthalmopathy. The DNA of the CDR3 is TGTGCCAGCAGCCGGGACAGGGGGTTCTCCTACGAGCAGTACTTC. Its protein is CASSRDRGFSYEQYF.